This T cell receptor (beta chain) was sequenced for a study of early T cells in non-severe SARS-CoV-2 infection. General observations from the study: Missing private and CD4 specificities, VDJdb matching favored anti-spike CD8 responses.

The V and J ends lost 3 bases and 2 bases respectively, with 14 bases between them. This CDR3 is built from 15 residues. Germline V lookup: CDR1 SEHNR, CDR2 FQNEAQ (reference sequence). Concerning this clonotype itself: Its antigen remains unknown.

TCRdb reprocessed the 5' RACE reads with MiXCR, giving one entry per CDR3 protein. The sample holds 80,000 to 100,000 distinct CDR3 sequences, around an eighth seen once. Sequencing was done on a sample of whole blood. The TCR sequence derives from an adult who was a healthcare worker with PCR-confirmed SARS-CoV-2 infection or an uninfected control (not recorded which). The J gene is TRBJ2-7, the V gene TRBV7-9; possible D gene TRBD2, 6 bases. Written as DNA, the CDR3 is TGTGCCAGCAGCTTTTCTAGCGTCGTCACCTACGAGCAGTACTTC. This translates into CASSFSSVVTYEQYF.